This TCR beta chain was recovered during a study of T-cell memory formation after mild COVID-19. For the study at large: Among the donors, TCR clusters were largely specific to each donor.

The CDR3 totals 15 residues. Trimming took off 6 bases at V and 2 bases at J, with 17 bases between the two ends. 5'RACE, which relied on constant-segment primers, yielded TCR alpha and TCR beta cDNA libraries carrying sample barcodes and UMIs. TCRdb analysed the 5' RACE reads with MiXCR anew, one entry per CDR3 protein. The repertoire includes over 300,000 distinct CDR3 sequences, around a fifth of them detected once, and around 20% sits in the top ten. This clonotype was detected only a few times. Its antigen is undetermined. Overall study results and limits: In pre-infection memory, a portion of responding clones appeared, which suggested that cross-reactive memory joined. Mostly located in CM and EM were contracting CD4+ clones, with contracting CD8+ clones located in EMRA.

Sequenced sample: PBMCs or a T cell subset sorted from them (not recorded which). The rearrangement links TRBV12-3 or TRBV12-4 to TRBJ2-7; perhaps TRBD2 as D (5 bases). This TCR derives from a man aged 18 to 29 who had mild COVID-19 (a few samples of this study predate the infection). Cell type and time point are not known. This chain's CDR3 is CASSIWASQTYEQYF. In DNA form, the CDR3 reads TGTGCCAGCAGCATTTGGGCTAGCCAAACCTACGAGCAGTACTTC.